This T cell receptor (beta chain) was documented in a study of cytomegalovirus exposure and HLA in healthy donors. PCR employed 60 Vbeta and 13 Jbeta primers. TCRdb's copy holds only in-frame clones and misses some; the assay was immunoSEQ multiplex PCR. The sample has hundreds of thousands of clones, around 80% seen once. CDR3 size: 13 residues. Trimming left V 4 bases short and J 5 bases short, with 12 bases between. The germline V gene encodes CDR1 LGHNA and CDR2 YSLEER. This sequence originates from a woman aged 40 to 55 in good health and CMV-seronegative. Sequencing was carried out using PBMCs. The gene calls are TRBV4-3 and TRBJ2-7; no firm D call. DNA of the CDR3: TGCGCCAGCAGCCTAAATTGGGCGAACGAGCAGTACTTC. Protein product: CASSLNWANEQYF.